A single sample gave rise to the 3 T cell receptor beta chains below, sequenced in a study of T cell responses to AZD1222 COVID-19 vaccine (dated by TCRdb to the early 2020s). To prepare the library, the immunoSEQ multiplex PCR assay was applied. Sourced from immuneACCESS, this table was stored by TCRdb with only in-frame sequences that have V and J called. A share of the clones is absent; for the studies checked, an unresolved V gene accounts for under half, and the remainder has no known explanation. The sample table records around 130,000 clones; about 93% of these occur just once. Together, the top ten hold about 0.86% of the sample. In the paper's terms, the time point label means: baseline before first vaccination. Sequenced here: peripheral blood, sampled on day 0 of AZD1222 vaccination. All receptors derive from an adult in good health.

The V and J genes are TRBV7-2 and TRBJ2-5; D possibly corresponds to TRBD1 (5 bases). Germline CDR1 SGHTA, CDR2 FQGNSA. V lost 3 bases, J lost 4 bases, and 9 bases lay in between. CDR3 length equals 13 residues. CDR3 amino acids: CASSFQGGETQYF. DNA for the CDR3: TGTGCCAGCAGCTTTCAGGGCGGAGAGACCCAGTACTTC. Full variable domain (remainder filled in from reference TRBV7-2 and TRBJ2-5): GAGVSQSPSNKVTEKGKDVELRCDPISGHTALYWYRQSLGQGLEFLIYFQGNSAPDKSGLPSDRFSAERTGGSVSTLTIQRTQQEDSAVYLCASSFQGGETQYFGPGTRLLVL.

This sequence joins TRBV6-5 and TRBJ1-5; D uncertain. The V gene's germline CDR1 is MNHEY and CDR2 SVGAGI. The CDR3 length is 14 residues. V dropped 2 bases and J dropped 4 bases, with 9 bases sitting between them. Here the CDR3 reads CASSYAEGNQPQHF. The CDR3 coding sequence is TGTGCCAGCAGTTACGCGGAGGGTAATCAGCCCCAGCATTTT.

Only one count was recorded for this clone. The chain joins TRBV7-9 to TRBJ2-5; D might be TRBD1 (6 bases). V shed 0 bases and J shed 5 bases, with 7 bases lying between them. CDR1 and CDR2 (germline): SEHNR, FQNEAQ (reference sequence). The CDR3 sequence is 13 residues long. The CDR3 spells CASSLARGETQYF. The CDR3 DNA follows: TGTGCCAGCAGCTTAGCGAGGGGGGAGACCCAGTACTTC.